This T cell receptor beta chain was identified during a study of beta chain features in type 1 diabetes. This clone was counted a few times. What it binds is unknown. The single heparinised draw taken from each donor contained around 100 mL of blood on average. Expressed TCRB transcripts were sequenced because the entire RNA isolate underwent reverse transcription. The study sequenced naive, central memory and regulatory T cell samples to an average of about 4 million reads. The assay was immunoSEQ multiplex PCR, and TCRdb's table has in-frame clones only and misses some. In the table there are about 930,000 clones, 17% of which are singletons. Notes on the study in general: The study found that naive, central memory and Treg TCRB repertoires appeared more similar in patients than in healthy donors. PCR might show a preference for shorter templates, equally across patients and controls.

Germline CDR1 reads ENHRY; CDR2 reads SYGVKD. CDR3 length equals 13 residues. With 3 bases removed from V and 6 bases from J, the gap between germline ends came to 11 bases. This TCR derives from a woman aged 18-29 years in good health. Sequenced: naive CD4+ T cells from blood. The chain recombines TRBV10-3 with TRBJ1-2; D gene ambiguous. CDR3 bases: TGTGCCATCAGTGACCTGATCGGTCATGGCTACACCTTC. This gives the protein CAISDLIGHGYTF.